Shown below are 30 T cell receptor beta chains from a single sample sequenced in a study of cytomegalovirus exposure and HLA in healthy donors. It was with 60 Vbeta and 13 Jbeta primers that the PCR ran. Clones were read by immunoSEQ multiplex PCR, and TCRdb kept only the in-frame ones, dropping some. The sample includes roughly 100,000 clones, about 78% of them seen just once. Sequencing was carried out using PBMCs. The source of these receptors is a man in his thirties or forties in good health and CMV-seronegative.

The chain combines TRBV10-3 with TRBJ2-3, with 7 positions matching TRBD2. The V gene end was trimmed by 6 bases and the J gene end by 4 bases; junction bases not matched to a gene: 7. This CDR3 region has 14 residues. Germline V gene data show CDR1 as ENHRY and CDR2 as SYGVKD. CDR3 amino acids: CAISGLGGSDTQYF. Here the CDR3 DNA reads TGTGCCATCAGCGGACTAGGAGGCTCAGATACGCAGTATTTT.

This clone showed up just a few times. The chain uses TRBV5-1 and TRBJ1-1; D ambiguous. CDR3 length equals 13 residues. Deletions cut 0 bases from V and 1 base from J, with 4 bases between. In germline, CDR1 is SGHRS, CDR2 YFSETQ. The CDR3 is CASSLASNTEAFF. CDR3 nucleotides: TGCGCCAGCAGCTTGGCCTCGAACACTGAAGCTTTCTTT.

This clone was seen more than once but under ten times. Additional DNA sequences in this sample encode the identical CDR3. The chain joins TRBV2 to TRBJ2-7; tentative D call: TRBD1 (5 bases). Germline V gives CDR1 SNHLY, CDR2 FYNNEI. The length of the CDR3 is 12 residues. Trimming stripped 6 bases from V and 1 base from J, with 7 bases between. The CDR3 nucleotides are TGTGCCAGCAGAGGGGATTCCTACGAGCAGTACTTC. Encoded protein: CASRGDSYEQYF. The full variable domain, completed using reference TRBV2 and TRBJ2-7, is EPEVTQTPSHQVTQMGQEVILRCVPISNHLYFYWYRQILGQKVEFLVSFYNNEISEKSEIFDDQFSVERPDGSNFTLKIRSTKLEDSAMYFCASRGDSYEQYFGPGTRLTVT.

The chain links TRBV11-3 to TRBJ2-3; D is undetermined. CDR3 length: 12 residues. Germline V CDR1 and CDR2: SGHNT, YENEEA. Trimming pared 2 bases from V and 5 bases from J, leaving 5 bases between. The CDR3, as DNA: TGTGCCAGCAGCTTAACGGGAGATACGCAGTATTTT. Residues: CASSLTGDTQYF.

The chain links TRBV27 to TRBJ1-2; D might be TRBD1 (6 bases). Germline CDR1 and CDR2: MNHEY and SMNVEV (reference sequence). The CDR3 has 14 amino acids. The V and J ends lost 5 bases and 4 bases respectively, with 14 bases between them. CDR3 region: CASSPRQDFYGYTF. DNA for the CDR3: TGTGCCAGCAGTCCACGACAGGATTTCTATGGCTACACCTTC.

The chain couples TRBV9 to TRBJ2-5; perhaps TRBD1 as D (6 bases). The CDR3 totals 14 residues. Deletions cut 0 bases from V and 2 bases from J, with 8 bases between. Germline loops: CDR1 SGDLS, CDR2 YYNGEE. In DNA, the CDR3 is TGTGCCAGCAGCGTAGGTGGACAGCAAGAGACCCAGTACTTC. It encodes CASSVGGQQETQYF. Full variable domain (missing parts from reference TRBV9 and TRBJ2-5): DSGVTQTPKHLITATGQRVTLRCSPRSGDLSVYWYQQSLDQGLQFLIQYYNGEERAKGNILERFSAQQFPDLHSELNLSSLELGDSALYFCASSVGGQQETQYFGPGTRLLVL.

J is TRBJ1-2 and V is TRBV7-2; possible D gene TRBD1, 5 bases. Deletions cut 5 bases from V and 4 bases from J, with 17 bases between. There are 15 residues in the CDR3. The germline V gene encodes CDR1 SGHTA and CDR2 FQGNSA. The CDR3 DNA follows: TGTGCCAGCAGCCTACGACAGTCTCTAGGCTATGGCTACACCTTC. It specifies CASSLRQSLGYGYTF. The entire variable domain, with the rest obtained from reference TRBV7-2 and TRBJ1-2, is as follows: GAGVSQSPSNKVTEKGKDVELRCDPISGHTALYWYRQSLGQGLEFLIYFQGNSAPDKSGLPSDRFSAERTGGSVSTLTIQRTQQEDSAVYLCASSLRQSLGYGYTFGSGTRLTVV.

V is TRBV7-2 and J is TRBJ1-2; D might be TRBD1 (6 bases). CDR3 length equals 15 residues. Trimming left V 2 bases short and J 4 bases short, with 14 bases between. The germline gives CDR1 SGHTA, CDR2 FQGNSA. Here the CDR3 DNA reads TGTGCCAGCAGCTTATCAACAGGGTTGGGCTATGGCTACACCTTC. Translated, it gives CASSLSTGLGYGYTF.

This chain links TRBV15 with TRBJ1-4; 10 bases are a match to TRBD1. Looked up from germline, CDR1 is LNHNV and CDR2 is YYDKDF (reference sequence). J was trimmed by 8 bases and V by 3 bases; bases with no gene match: 12. This CDR3 is built from 17 residues. This CDR3 reads CATSSRDRGFFGEKLFF. The CDR3 bases are TGTGCCACCAGCAGCCGGGACAGGGGCTTCTTTGGGGAAAAACTGTTTTTT.

The chain has TRBV5-8 and TRBJ2-2; TRBD1 is a possible D gene (5 bases). This CDR3 comprises 13 residues. V gave up 4 bases and J gave up 6 bases, with 10 bases separating them. Germline values: CDR1 SGHTS, CDR2 YDEGEE. The CDR3 DNA reads TGTGCCAGCAGCGGGGTAGGGGCCGGGGAGCTGTTTTTT. It codes for CASSGVGAGELFF.

This clone was observed a handful of times. The V gene is TRBV9, the J gene TRBJ2-3; D not certain. The CDR3 covers 14 residues. V lost 0 bases and J 3 bases, leaving 8 bases between the germline ends. Germline V gives CDR1 SGDLS, CDR2 YYNGEE. The CDR3 here is CASSVDPVTDTQYF. CDR3 DNA: TGTGCCAGCAGCGTAGATCCGGTAACAGATACGCAGTATTTT.

This clone was counted between two and nine times. The chain employs TRBV30 and TRBJ1-2, with D perhaps matching TRBD1 (5 bases). V dropped 3 bases and J dropped 6 bases, with 23 bases sitting between them. The CDR3 has 16 amino acids. CDR1 and CDR2 (germline): GTSNPN, SVGIG (reference sequence). The CDR3 sequence: CAWRVPWQGGSDGYTF. CDR3 DNA: TGTGCCTGGAGGGTCCCATGGCAGGGTGGATCGGATGGCTACACCTTC.

The chain joins TRBV7-2 to TRBJ1-1, with D uncertain. Germline-derived CDR1 and CDR2 are SGHTA and FQGNSA. The CDR3 contains 15 residues. Trimming removed 5 bases at V and 1 base at J, with 14 bases between. The CDR3 DNA follows: TGTGCCAGCAGCAACACCAAGACGGGGAACACTGAAGCTTTCTTT. It translates to CASSNTKTGNTEAFF.

For the CDR3, the DNA is TGTGCCAGCAGCTTAGATCATTTTGGCACCTCCCCCACAGATACGCAGTATTTT. Protein sequence: CASSLDHFGTSPTDTQYF. The rearrangement uses TRBV11-2 and TRBJ2-3; D uncertain. CDR1 SGHAT and CDR2 FQNNGV come from the germline V gene. This CDR3 is 18 amino acids long. Between the trimmed V and J ends, which lost 0 bases and 2 bases, there was a span of 18 bases.

V gene TRBV27 combines with J gene TRBJ2-5, with D perhaps TRBD2 (6 bases). TRBJ2-7 matches the DNA end more closely, so the J call is doubtful. The length of the CDR3 is 15 residues. Germline-derived CDR1 and CDR2 are MNHEY and SMNVEV (reference sequence). CDR3 sequence reads: CASSSGTASSYEQYF. The CDR3 nucleotides are TGTGCCAGCAGTTCCGGGACTGCGAGCTCCTACGAGCAGTACTTC.

CDR3 nucleotides: TGTGCCAGTATGAGACAGGAAGTAAGGACTGAAGCTTTCTTT. Its translation: CASMRQEVRTEAFF. The chain employs TRBV6-5 and TRBJ1-1; a weak D match, TRBD1 (6 bases). The CDR3 sequence is 14 residues long. V dropped 9 bases and J dropped 5 bases, with 19 bases sitting between them. CDR1 is MNHEY and CDR2 is SVGAGI in the germline V gene.

This clone was recorded once. The rearrangement links TRBV10-3 to TRBJ2-1, with D possibly TRBD1 on 5 matching bases. CDR1 is ENHRY and CDR2 is SYGVKD in the germline V gene. The germline V and J ends were trimmed by 0 bases and 9 bases, with 15 bases remaining between them. The CDR3 is 15 amino acids. DNA for the CDR3: TGTGCCATCAGTGAGTCTGGGGCAATCCCTTGTGAGCAGTTCTTC. This translates into CAISESGAIPCEQFF.

The V and J genes are TRBV28 and TRBJ1-4; TRBD1 matches at 9 bases. CDR1 is MDHEN, CDR2 SYDVKM, per germline. This CDR3 is 14 amino acids long. The J segment lost 7 bases and the V segment lost 4 bases, leaving 4 bases of the junction unmatched. CDR3 amino acids: CASSSTGGSEKLFF. CDR3 in DNA: TGTGCCAGCAGTTCGACAGGGGGAAGTGAAAAACTGTTTTTT. Combining the CDR3 with reference TRBV28 and TRBJ1-4 gives the whole variable domain DVKVTQSSRYLVKRTGEKVFLECVQDMDHENMFWYRQDPGLGLRLIYFSYDVKMKEKGDIPEGYSVSREKKERFSLILESASTNQTSMYLCASSSTGGSEKLFFGSGTQLSVL.

The rearrangement links TRBV18 to TRBJ2-2; 8 nucleotides agree with TRBD1. The germline gives CDR1 KGHSH, CDR2 LQKENI. This CDR3 contains 15 residues. V lost 6 bases, J lost 4 bases, and 7 bases stayed unmatched. CDR3 DNA: TGTGCCAGCTCTCGGGACAGGCCAACCACCGGGGAGCTGTTTTTT. Translation: CASSRDRPTTGELFF.

The CDR3 nucleotides read TGTGCCAGTAGTATAGCGGACAGGGCCTACGAGCAGTACTTC. Protein sequence: CASSIADRAYEQYF. The chain links TRBV19 to TRBJ2-7; 8 bases agree with TRBD1. The CDR3 runs to 14 residues. J was trimmed by 2 bases and V by 1 base; bases with no gene match: 1. Germline assignment: CDR1 LNHDA and CDR2 SQIVND (reference sequence).

The chain carries TRBV19 and TRBJ2-1; TRBD2 might be the D (5 bases). The germline V gene encodes CDR1 LNHDA and CDR2 SQIVND (reference sequence). Trimming took off 8 bases at V and 6 bases at J, with 17 bases between the two ends. This CDR3 region has 14 residues. The CDR3 reads CASLSRGNFNEQFF. CDR3 in DNA: TGTGCCAGTTTGAGCAGAGGGAACTTCAATGAGCAGTTCTTC.

The chain recombines TRBV6-5 with TRBJ1-2; unclear D gene. Germline V gives CDR1 MNHEY, CDR2 SVGAGI. Between the trimmed V and J ends, which lost 4 bases and 2 bases, there was a span of 11 bases. CDR3 length: 14 amino acids. The CDR3 loop is CASSWNRGNYGYTF. The CDR3 DNA sequence: TGTGCCAGCAGTTGGAACCGCGGCAACTATGGCTACACCTTC.

This clone was picked up a small number of times. The chain couples TRBV4-1 to TRBJ1-1; D is perhaps TRBD1 (5 bases). This CDR3 has 14 residues. V shed 1 base and J shed 1 base, with 7 bases lying between them. Germline V CDR1 and CDR2: MGHRA, YSYEKL. CDR3 residues: CASSQGGPNTEAFF. CDR3 DNA sequence: TGCGCCAGCAGCCAAGGGGGCCCGAACACTGAAGCTTTCTTT.

The chain is built from TRBV21-1 and TRBJ2-3; TRBD2 is taken as the D call from the table, unchecked against the DNA. TRBV21-1 is a pseudogene locus. The CDR3 consists of 15 residues. Written as DNA, the CDR3 is TGTGCCAGCAGCGCCGGACTAGCGGGAAGAGAGACGCAGTATTTT. Translation gives CASSAGLAGRETQYF.

J is TRBJ2-5 and V is TRBV5-1, with a weak D call TRBD1 (5 bases). TRBJ2-7 explains the end of the DNA better; the J call may be wrong. This CDR3 has 14 residues. The germline V gene encodes CDR1 SGHRS and CDR2 YFSETQ. DNA for the CDR3: TGCGCCAGCAGCCCTTCGACAGTGCTCTACGAGCAGTACTTC. It is translated as CASSPSTVLYEQYF.

V and J are TRBV7-9 and TRBJ2-7, with TRBD1 matching over 8 bases. This CDR3 contains 13 residues. Trimming at V came to 4 bases and at J to 13 bases, leaving 12 bases not matched to a gene. Germline CDR1 is SEHNR and CDR2 is FQNEAQ (reference sequence). CDR3 nucleotides: TGTGCCAGCAGCTCCTTAGCCCAGGGGGCGCTTTACTTC. Translating it yields CASSSLAQGALYF.

The V call is TRBV19, the J call TRBJ1-5; TRBD1 aligns across 7 bases. The V gene's germline CDR1 is LNHDA and CDR2 SQIVND (reference sequence). V shed 6 bases, J shed 2 bases, and the junction held 7 bases outside the gene matches. This CDR3 region has 15 residues. CDR3 nucleotides: TGTGCCAGTAGCACCCCCACAGGGGGCAATCAGCCCCAGCATTTT. Protein sequence: CASSTPTGGNQPQHF.

This clone was observed once. The rearrangement uses TRBV27 and TRBJ1-3; maybe TRBD1 (5 bases). The CDR3 length is 13 residues. CDR1 is MNHEY, CDR2 SMNVEV, per germline (reference sequence). Trimming removed 8 bases from V and 4 bases from J, with 12 bases in between. The CDR3 DNA is TGTGCCAGCGGTATTAAGGGGGGAAACACCATATATTTT. Protein: CASGIKGGNTIYF.

V usage is TRBV6-5 and J usage is TRBJ2-5; 9 bases fit TRBD1. CDR3 length equals 13 residues. Germline assignment: CDR1 MNHEY and CDR2 SVGAGI. Trimming removed 2 bases from V and 5 bases from J; junction bases left unmatched: 0. CDR3 sequence (DNA): TGTGCCAGCAGTTACGGACAGGGGGAGACCCAGTACTTC. Residues: CASSYGQGETQYF.

CDR3 bases: TGTGCCATCAGTCCCGGGACAGGGGGCTACGAGCAGTACTTC. It is translated as CAISPGTGGYEQYF. The chain combines TRBV10-3 with TRBJ2-7, with 11 bases lining up with TRBD1. With V trimmed by 5 bases and J by 3 bases, 3 bases remained unmatched. This CDR3 has 14 residues. Germline lookup yields CDR1 ENHRY and CDR2 SYGVKD.